These 19 T cell receptor beta chains came from one sample sequenced in a study of blood T cell repertoires in COVID-19. Sequencing was performed with immunoSEQ multiplex PCR; in TCRdb, only in-frame clones are kept and a portion is missing. The sample includes 150,000 to 180,000 clones, under 90% of them seen just once. The sequenced material came from PBMCs or T cells enriched from blood (not recorded which). Every receptor here comes from a man aged 45-60 years who had recovered from COVID-19.

The genes are TRBV2 and TRBJ2-1, with 10 positions matching TRBD2. The germline CDR1 and CDR2 sequences are SNHLY and FYNNEI. This CDR3 region has 19 residues. V was clipped by 6 bases and J by 0 bases; unmatched bases: 14. The CDR3 loop reads CASRAFSGGSISSYNEQFF. CDR3 coding DNA: TGTGCCAGCAGGGCTTTTAGCGGGGGGTCTATAAGCTCCTACAATGAGCAGTTCTTC.

The chain has TRBV18 and TRBJ2-1, with no clear D. Germline CDR1 and CDR2: KGHSH and LQKENI. The V end lost 2 bases, the J end lost 8 bases, and 7 bases lay between the germline ends. This CDR3 has 12 amino acids. The CDR3 protein is CASSPANYEQFF. The CDR3 nucleotides read TGTGCCAGCTCACCAGCCAACTATGAGCAGTTCTTC.

This clone was observed a few times. The chain joins TRBV4-2 to TRBJ2-7; the D gene is possibly TRBD2 (5 bases). The CDR3 runs 15 residues. Germline CDR1 and CDR2: LGHNA and YNFKEQ. Trimming shortened V by 3 bases and J by 6 bases, and 18 bases separated the two germline ends. This CDR3 is CASSQDPIREGEQYF. The CDR3 nucleotides are TGTGCCAGCAGCCAGGATCCGATTCGAGAGGGCGAGCAGTACTTC.

The rearrangement uses TRBV2 and TRBJ1-1; D may be TRBD1 (6 bases). V lost 6 bases to trimming and J lost 7 bases, with 12 bases between them. This CDR3 has 12 residues. Looked up from germline, CDR1 is SNHLY and CDR2 is FYNNEI. The CDR3 nucleotides are TGTGCCAGCAGGGAGACAGGAGGTGAAGCTTTCTTT. As protein: CASRETGGEAFF.

The table lists this clone with a few counts. The chain uses TRBV7-2 and TRBJ2-3; 8 bases match TRBD2. The CDR3 contains 15 residues. The ends lost 7 bases at V and 6 bases at J; junction bases unmatched: 12. Germline lookup yields CDR1 SGHTA and CDR2 FQGNSA. CDR3 DNA sequence: TGTGCCAGCACCGCAGGACTAGCCAGGTCGGATACGCAGTATTTT. It encodes CASTAGLARSDTQYF. Drawing the rest from reference TRBV7-2 and TRBJ2-3, the complete variable domain is GAGVSQSPSNKVTEKGKDVELRCDPISGHTALYWYRQSLGQGLEFLIYFQGNSAPDKSGLPSDRFSAERTGGSVSTLTIQRTQQEDSAVYLCASTAGLARSDTQYFGPGTRLTVL.

The rearrangement joins TRBV19 to TRBJ1-6, with TRBD1 as a possible D gene (6 bases). V lost 5 bases, J lost 2 bases, and 13 bases lay in between. Germline lookup yields CDR1 LNHDA and CDR2 SQIVND (reference sequence). CDR3 length: 16 residues. The CDR3 region has the DNA TGTGCCAGTAGTCTACCACGACAGGCCTATAATTCACCCCTCCACTTT. Protein sequence: CASSLPRQAYNSPLHF.

The J gene is TRBJ1-3, the V gene TRBV11-2; D is undetermined. The CDR3 contains 15 residues. Germline V gene sequence: CDR1 SGHAT, CDR2 FQNNGV. Trimming left V 6 bases short and J 0 bases short, with 12 bases between. The CDR3, as DNA: TGTGCCAGCAGTTACAGCCGAGACTCTGGAAACACCATATATTTT. It specifies CASSYSRDSGNTIYF.

The chain recombines TRBV4-3 with TRBJ1-1; 10 bases map to TRBD1. Germline V lookup: CDR1 LGHNA, CDR2 YSLEER. Trimming cost V 0 bases and J 1 base; bases outside gene matches: 2. This CDR3 is built from 16 residues. In DNA form, the CDR3 reads TGCGCCAGCAGCCAAGAAGGGACAGGGGCGAACACTGAAGCTTTCTTT. Translated, it gives CASSQEGTGANTEAFF.

This chain links TRBV23-1 with TRBJ1-5; no firm D call. TRBV23-1 is assigned to the ORF class and has an uncertain function. The CDR3 length is 14 residues. Trimming left V 0 bases short and J 3 bases short, with 6 bases between. The CDR3: CASSQSQPNQPQHF. CDR3 nucleotides: TGCGCCAGCAGTCAATCACAGCCCAATCAGCCCCAGCATTTT.

V gene TRBV5-5 combines with J gene TRBJ2-5; D is perhaps TRBD2 (5 bases). The CDR3 has 11 amino acids. V was cut by 6 bases and J by 10 bases, with 13 bases left in between. CDR1 and CDR2 (germline): SGHKS, YYEKEE (reference sequence). In DNA form, the CDR3 reads TGTGCCAGCACTGGGCCCGAGGGCCAGTACTTC. This sequence encodes CASTGPEGQYF.

This rearrangement joins TRBV7-2 to TRBJ1-3; 7 bases agree with TRBD1. Trimming removed 3 bases from V and 4 bases from J; junction bases left unmatched: 6. CDR1 and CDR2 (germline): SGHTA, FQGNSA. The CDR3 is made up of 15 amino acids. The CDR3 loop is CASSFTGVAGNTIYF. For the CDR3, the DNA is TGTGCCAGCAGCTTCACAGGGGTGGCAGGAAACACCATATATTTT.

V usage is TRBV6-1 and J usage is TRBJ1-4; 9 bases match TRBD1. This CDR3 contains 13 residues. V shed 3 bases and J 10 bases; nucleotides not matched to a gene: 3. The germline V gene has CDR1 MNHNS and CDR2 SASEGT. The CDR3 DNA sequence: TGTGCCAGCAGTGAGGGACAGGGTCGAAAACTGTTTTTT. Encoded protein: CASSEGQGRKLFF.

The chain links TRBV7-3 to TRBJ2-2; D not resolved. Germline V gives CDR1 SGHTA, CDR2 FQGTGA. The V end lost 3 bases, the J end lost 2 bases, and 7 bases lay between the germline ends. The CDR3 is 14 amino acids. CDR3 sequence: CASSLAVNTGELFF. CDR3 nucleotide sequence: TGTGCCAGCAGCTTGGCAGTTAACACCGGGGAGCTGTTTTTT.

This clone is medium-sized in the sample. This chain connects TRBV6-2 or TRBV6-3 to TRBJ1-1; D not certain. Trimming cost V 0 bases and J 5 bases, with 16 bases left between them. Germline V gene sequence: CDR1 MNHEY, CDR2 SVGEGT. The CDR3 consists of 16 residues. In nucleotides, the CDR3 is TGTGCCAGCAGTTACTCGGAATCGGGGAAAGGAACTGAAGCTTTCTTT. This encodes CASSYSESGKGTEAFF.

The rearrangement joins TRBV5-4 to TRBJ1-1; 7 nucleotides match TRBD1. There are 13 residues in the CDR3. Trimming cost V 1 base and J 6 bases; bases outside gene matches: 3. Germline CDR1 SGHNT, CDR2 YYREEE (reference sequence). CDR3: CASSLSTGAEAFF. Here the CDR3 DNA reads TGTGCCAGCAGCTTGTCCACAGGGGCTGAAGCTTTCTTT.

V usage is TRBV30 and J usage is TRBJ1-2, with D perhaps matching TRBD1 (5 bases). The CDR3 contains 20 residues. Per germline, CDR1 GTSNPN and CDR2 SVGIG (reference sequence). The ends were cut back, 1 base at V and 1 base at J, with 28 bases in the middle. CDR3 in DNA: TGTGCCTGGAGTGCCGGGAGGGGATTTCGGGATCCGGAGTATAACTATGGCTACACCTTC. It is translated as CAWSAGRGFRDPEYNYGYTF.

The chain employs TRBV18 and TRBJ1-1; possible D gene TRBD1, 5 bases. V was shortened by 5 bases and J by 1 base, with 8 bases between the two germline ends. Germline values: CDR1 KGHSH, CDR2 LQKENI. This CDR3 contains 13 residues. The CDR3 DNA sequence: TGTGCCAGCTCAGGGGGGAGGAACACTGAAGCTTTCTTT. It is translated as CASSGGRNTEAFF.

The chain is built from TRBV11-1 and TRBJ2-7; TRBD1 aligns across 7 bases. Germline lookup yields CDR1 SGHAT and CDR2 FQDESV (reference sequence). The V and J ends lost 5 bases and 3 bases, in that order; junction bases with no gene match: 4. This CDR3 has 13 amino acids. For the CDR3, the DNA is TGTGCCAGCAGCACACAGGGGTACTACGAGCAGTACTTC. This gives the protein CASSTQGYYEQYF.

The rearrangement joins TRBV7-9 to TRBJ2-2; D might be TRBD2 (5 bases). V was clipped by 5 bases and J by 0 bases, with 13 bases between them. Germline loops: CDR1 SEHNR, CDR2 FQNEAQ (reference sequence). CDR3 length equals 16 residues. The DNA of the CDR3 is TGTGCCAGCAGCCGGGGTCGTGATCCGAACACCGGGGAGCTGTTTTTT. Protein sequence: CASSRGRDPNTGELFF.